These 3 T cell receptor beta chains were sequenced from one sample in a study of post-analysis software for immune sequencing data. Unique molecular identifiers were built into the TCR beta cDNA libraries. MiXCR, applied by TCRdb to the PCR reads, yields one record per CDR3 protein. The table records 150,000 to 200,000 distinct CDR3 sequences, approximately 31% of them present only once. These TCRs are of unknown antigen specificity. Study-wide results and limits: There were a few TRBV segments more frequent in patients than controls, and TRBV5-6, TRBV5-1 and TRBV20-1 were among them.

The sample comprised blood. The receptor set was obtained from a girl between 5 and 17 years old with multiple sclerosis.

The chain carries TRBV20-1 and TRBJ2-1; TRBD1 or TRBD2 may be the D gene (7 bases each). Germline V gene sequence: CDR1 DFQATT, CDR2 SNEGSKA (reference sequence). The CDR3 has 14 amino acids. V was pared by 3 bases and J by 4 bases, with 13 bases between. The CDR3 coding sequence is TGCAGTGCTAGCAGGGGGGGCCGTTACAATGAGCAGTTCTTC. Translation gives CSASRGGRYNEQFF.

This clonotype was seen ten or more times. The chain employs TRBV7-9 and TRBJ2-1; TRBD2 aligns across 13 bases. The V segment lost 0 bases and the J segment 7 bases; nucleotides outside the gene matches: 3. This CDR3 comprises 16 residues. Germline assignment: CDR1 SEHNR and CDR2 FQNEAQ (reference sequence). DNA for the CDR3: TGTGCCAGCAGCTTAGCGCGACTAGCGGGAGGTAATGAGCAGTTCTTC. It translates to CASSLARLAGGNEQFF. Variable domain in full (rest from reference TRBV7-9 and TRBJ2-1): DTGVSQNPRHKITKRGQNVTFRCDPISEHNRLYWYRQTLGQGPEFLTYFQNEAQLEKSRLLSDRFSAERPKGSFSTLEIQRTEQGDSAMYLCASSLARLAGGNEQFFGPGTRLTVL.

This clonotype was counted ten times or more. This may come from a read error, since a much larger clone is one base off. V is TRBV10-3 and J is TRBJ2-7; possible D gene TRBD2, 7 bases. The CDR3 is made up of 14 amino acids. Germline V CDR1 and CDR2: ENHRY, SYGVKD. V was trimmed by 6 bases and J by 0 bases, leaving 12 bases between them. In nucleotides, the CDR3 is TGTGCCATCAGGGGGGGGGGCAGCTCCTACGAGCAGTACTTC. It yields the protein CAIRGGGSSYEQYF.